Only one count was recorded for the clone carrying this TCR beta chain. Germline V lookup: CDR1 GTSNPN, CDR2 SVGIG (reference sequence). V was clipped by 3 bases and J by 2 bases; unmatched bases: 5. The CDR3 loop spans 14 amino acids. This record comes from a study of blood T cell repertoires in COVID-19. Across the study: Sample material is recorded as cDNA or gDNA derived from T cells, B-cell-depleted T cells, or PBMCs.

Authors' methods: The authors estimated nucleated cell counts from reference gene primer amplification. Profiled with immunoSEQ multiplex PCR; TCRdb holds only in-frame clones, not every one. D and trimming come from the DNA, and the V and J calls and clone size come from that table. The table lists 69,000 or so clones, around 83% of them singletons, with roughly 9.7% in the top ten. The receptor was isolated from a woman aged 80 or older with acute or convalescent COVID-19. This sequence joins TRBV30 and TRBJ2-3; TRBD2 matches 7 bases. What was sequenced was peripheral blood. The CDR3 spells CAWRGLSSTDTQYF. In nucleotides, the CDR3 is TGTGCCTGGAGGGGACTAAGCTCCACAGATACGCAGTATTTT.